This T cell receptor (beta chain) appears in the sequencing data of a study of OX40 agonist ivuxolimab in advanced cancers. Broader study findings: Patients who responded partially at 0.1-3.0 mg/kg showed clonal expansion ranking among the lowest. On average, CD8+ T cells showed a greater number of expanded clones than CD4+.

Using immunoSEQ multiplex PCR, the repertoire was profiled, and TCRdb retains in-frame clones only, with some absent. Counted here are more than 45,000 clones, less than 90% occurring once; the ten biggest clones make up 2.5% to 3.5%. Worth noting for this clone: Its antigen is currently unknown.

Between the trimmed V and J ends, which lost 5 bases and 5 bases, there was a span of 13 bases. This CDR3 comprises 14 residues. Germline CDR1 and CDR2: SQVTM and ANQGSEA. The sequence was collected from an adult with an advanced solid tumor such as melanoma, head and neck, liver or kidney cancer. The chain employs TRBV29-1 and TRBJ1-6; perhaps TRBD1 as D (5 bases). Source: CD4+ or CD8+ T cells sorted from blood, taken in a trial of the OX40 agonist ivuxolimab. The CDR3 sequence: CSVSSGQDNSPLHF. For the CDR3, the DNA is TGCAGCGTTTCCTCCGGACAAGATAATTCACCCCTCCACTTT.